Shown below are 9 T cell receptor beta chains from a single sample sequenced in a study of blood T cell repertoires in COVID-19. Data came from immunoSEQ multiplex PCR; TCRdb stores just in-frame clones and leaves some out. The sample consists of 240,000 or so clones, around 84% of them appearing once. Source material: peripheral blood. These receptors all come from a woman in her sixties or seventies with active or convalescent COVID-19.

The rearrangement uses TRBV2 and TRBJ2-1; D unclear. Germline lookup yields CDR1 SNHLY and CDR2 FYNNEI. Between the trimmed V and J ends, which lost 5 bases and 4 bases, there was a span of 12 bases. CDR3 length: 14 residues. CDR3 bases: TGTGCCAGCAGTAGAAGCACTAATTACAATGAGCAGTTCTTC. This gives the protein CASSRSTNYNEQFF.

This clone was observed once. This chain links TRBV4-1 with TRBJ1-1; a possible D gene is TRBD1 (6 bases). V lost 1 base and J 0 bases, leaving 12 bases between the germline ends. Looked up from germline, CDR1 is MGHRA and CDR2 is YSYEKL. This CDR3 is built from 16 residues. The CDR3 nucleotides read TGCGCCAGCAGCCAAGCAGGGGTTCTCATGAACACTGAAGCTTTCTTT. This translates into CASSQAGVLMNTEAFF.

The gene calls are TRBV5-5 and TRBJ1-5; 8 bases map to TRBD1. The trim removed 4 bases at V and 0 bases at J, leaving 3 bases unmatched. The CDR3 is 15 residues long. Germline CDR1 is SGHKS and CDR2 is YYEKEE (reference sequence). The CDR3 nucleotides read TGTGCCAGCAGCGGGACAGGCCTTAGCAATCAGCCCCAGCATTTT. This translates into CASSGTGLSNQPQHF.

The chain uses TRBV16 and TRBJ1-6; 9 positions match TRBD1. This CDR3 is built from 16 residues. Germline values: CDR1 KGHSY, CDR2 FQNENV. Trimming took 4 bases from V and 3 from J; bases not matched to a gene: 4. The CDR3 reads CASSRRGQGYNSPLHF. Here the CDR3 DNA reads TGTGCCAGCAGCCGAAGGGGACAGGGCTATAATTCACCCCTCCACTTT.

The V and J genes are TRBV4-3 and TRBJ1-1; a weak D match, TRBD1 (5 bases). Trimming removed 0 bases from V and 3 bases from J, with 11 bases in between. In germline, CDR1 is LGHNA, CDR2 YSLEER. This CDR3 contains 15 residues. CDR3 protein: CASSQDLGGDTEAFF. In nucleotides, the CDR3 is TGCGCCAGCAGCCAAGATCTGGGGGGGGACACTGAAGCTTTCTTT.

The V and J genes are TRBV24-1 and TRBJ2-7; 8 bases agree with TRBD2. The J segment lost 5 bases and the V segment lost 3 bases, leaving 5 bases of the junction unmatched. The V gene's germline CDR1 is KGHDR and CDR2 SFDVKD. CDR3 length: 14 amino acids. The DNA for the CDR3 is TGTGCCACCAGTGATCCCTCGGGGGGGAACGAGCAGTACTTC. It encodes CATSDPSGGNEQYF.

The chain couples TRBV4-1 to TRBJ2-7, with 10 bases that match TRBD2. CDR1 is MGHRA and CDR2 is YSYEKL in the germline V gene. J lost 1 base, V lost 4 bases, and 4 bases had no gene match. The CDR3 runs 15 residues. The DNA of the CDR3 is TGCGCCAGCAGCCCCAGACTAGCGGGTTCCTACGAGCAGTACTTC. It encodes CASSPRLAGSYEQYF.

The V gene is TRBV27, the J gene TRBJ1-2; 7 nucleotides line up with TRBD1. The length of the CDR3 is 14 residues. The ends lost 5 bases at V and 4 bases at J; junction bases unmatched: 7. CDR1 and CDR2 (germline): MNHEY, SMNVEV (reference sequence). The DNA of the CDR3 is TGTGCCAGCAGTAGGACAGGTTCGTTCTATGGCTACACCTTC. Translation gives CASSRTGSFYGYTF.

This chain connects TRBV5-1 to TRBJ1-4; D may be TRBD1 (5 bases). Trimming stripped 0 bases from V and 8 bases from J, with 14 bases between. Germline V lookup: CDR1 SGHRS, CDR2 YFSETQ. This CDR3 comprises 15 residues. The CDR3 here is CASSLARTGEEKLFF. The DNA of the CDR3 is TGCGCCAGCAGCTTGGCCAGGACGGGGGAAGAAAAACTGTTTTTT.